This T cell receptor beta chain was sequenced for a study of blood T cell repertoires in COVID-19. Study as a whole: Samples of COVID-19 (acute and convalescent) were obtained from the United States, Italy and Spain. The cDNA or gDNA used as material had been derived from T cells, B-cell-depleted T cells, or PBMCs.

The V segment lost 3 bases and the J segment 0 bases; nucleotides outside the gene matches: 9. The CDR3 spans 16 residues. Looked up from germline, CDR1 is DFQATT and CDR2 is SNEGSKA (reference sequence). Original data processing: Estimated nucleated cell counts came from reference gene primer amplification. Sequencing was performed with immunoSEQ multiplex PCR; in TCRdb, only in-frame clones are kept and a portion is missing. From that table come the V and J calls and clone size; the DNA was used to work out D and trimming. The sample has about 99,000 clones; roughly four fifths are singletons. This TCR came from a man aged 55 to 70 with acute or convalescent COVID-19. Sequenced input: peripheral blood. The chain has TRBV20-1 and TRBJ2-3; TRBD2 matches at 7 bases. CDR3 residues: CSASLRAGLSTDTQYF. The DNA of the CDR3 is TGCAGTGCTAGTCTACGAGCGGGACTCAGCACAGATACGCAGTATTTT.